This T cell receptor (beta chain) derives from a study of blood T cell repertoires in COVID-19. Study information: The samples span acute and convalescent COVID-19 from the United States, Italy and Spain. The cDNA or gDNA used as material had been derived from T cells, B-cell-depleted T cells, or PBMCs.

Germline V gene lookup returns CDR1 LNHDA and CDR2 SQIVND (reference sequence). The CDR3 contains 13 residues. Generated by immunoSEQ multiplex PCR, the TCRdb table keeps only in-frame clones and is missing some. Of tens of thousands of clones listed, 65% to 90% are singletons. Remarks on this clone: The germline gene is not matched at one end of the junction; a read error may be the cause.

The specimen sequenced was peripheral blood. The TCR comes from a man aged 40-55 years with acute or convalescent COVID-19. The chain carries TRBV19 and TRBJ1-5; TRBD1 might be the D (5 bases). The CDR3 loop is CASSGGGNQPQHF. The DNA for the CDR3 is TGTGCCAGTAGTGGGGGAGGCAACCAGCCCCAGCATTTT.